Below, 17 T cell receptor beta chains from the same sample are listed, as sequenced in a study of human T cells and chemical hapten exposure. From the RACE reads, TCRdb called clonotypes with MiXCR, one entry per CDR3 protein. The table records tens of thousands of distinct CDR3 sequences, roughly 9.8% of them present only once. Time point: pre-sensitization, week 0. Treatment specified: therapeutic diphenylcyclopropenone sensitization with weekly scalp DPC. Sequenced material: whole blood, taken in connection with sensitization to the hapten diphenylcyclopropenone (DPC). The receptors come from a man aged 35-49 years with alopecia areata. Some clones in this sample may be carry-over from other donors' samples.

In this sample, this clonotype turned up many times. The chain combines TRBV7-3 with TRBJ2-2; 9 bases map to TRBD1. Germline V gene lookup returns CDR1 SGHTA and CDR2 FQGTGA. The CDR3 sequence is 14 residues long. The V segment lost 5 bases and the J segment 7 bases; nucleotides outside the gene matches: 5. CDR3 protein: CASSLTGGGGELFF. In DNA, the CDR3 is TGTGCCAGCAGCCTGACAGGGGGTGGCGGGGAGCTGTTTTTT.

The rearrangement joins TRBV18 to TRBJ2-6; D remains unclear. In germline, CDR1 is KGHSH, CDR2 LQKENI. The V and J ends lost 4 bases and 0 bases respectively, with 10 bases between them. The CDR3 length is 16 residues. This CDR3 reads CASSLRQTSGANVLTF. For the CDR3, the DNA is TGTGCCAGCTCACTGAGACAAACCTCTGGGGCCAACGTCCTGACTTTC.

This clonotype was seen at least ten times. The chain combines TRBV6-1 with TRBJ2-7, with 7 bases lining up with TRBD1. V lost 6 bases to trimming and J lost 2 bases; unmatched junction nucleotides: 4. This CDR3 is 13 amino acids long. Germline assignment: CDR1 MNHNS and CDR2 SASEGT. This CDR3 reads CASRAGTAYEQYF. CDR3 DNA: TGTGCCAGCAGAGCCGGGACAGCCTACGAGCAGTACTTC.

V gene TRBV20-1 combines with J gene TRBJ2-6; D gene unclear. Trimming pared 4 bases from V and 1 base from J, leaving 5 bases between. The CDR3 contains 13 residues. Germline V lookup: CDR1 DFQATT, CDR2 SNEGSKA (reference sequence). CDR3 loop: CSAIGSGANVLTF. DNA of the CDR3: TGCAGTGCTATCGGGTCTGGGGCCAACGTCCTGACTTTC.

The chain links TRBV28 to TRBJ1-5, with D maybe TRBD1 (6 bases). Trimming left V 8 bases short and J 3 bases short, with 8 bases between. CDR1 is MDHEN and CDR2 is SYDVKM in the germline V gene. This CDR3 has 12 residues. This CDR3 is CASRDINQPQHF. The CDR3 DNA is TGTGCCAGCCGGGACATCAATCAGCCCCAGCATTTT.

This clonotype has just a few counts. The chain recombines TRBV30 with TRBJ1-1; the D gene is possibly TRBD1 (5 bases). The CDR3 runs 11 residues. Trimming shortened V by 0 bases and J by 12 bases, and 11 bases separated the two germline ends. The V gene's germline CDR1 is GTSNPN and CDR2 SVGIG (reference sequence). CDR3 bases: TGTGCCTGGAGTGTAAAGGGGTTAACTTTCTTT. Its protein product is CAWSVKGLTFF.

This clonotype came up a few times. The chain carries TRBV7-9 and TRBJ2-1; TRBD2 is a possible D gene (5 bases). This CDR3 contains 13 residues. Germline values: CDR1 SEHNR, CDR2 FQNEAQ (reference sequence). Trimming took off 3 bases at V and 10 bases at J, with 13 bases between the two ends. As DNA, the CDR3 is TGTGCCAGCAGCTTGGAGGATCGGTTGGAGCAGTTCTTC. Encoded protein: CASSLEDRLEQFF.

This clonotype was picked up many times. V and J are TRBV3-1 and TRBJ2-7; 9 positions match TRBD2. The CDR3 covers 15 residues. Looked up from germline, CDR1 is LGHDT and CDR2 is YNNKEL (reference sequence). The ends lost 1 base at V and 4 bases at J; junction bases unmatched: 5. CDR3 nucleotide sequence: TGTGCCAGCAGCCAAGGACCTAGCGGGATTTACGAGCAGTACTTC. Translating gives CASSQGPSGIYEQYF.

This clonotype was detected only a few times. The chain couples TRBV15 to TRBJ2-1, with TRBD2 identical over 8 bases. The germline gives CDR1 LNHNV, CDR2 YYDKDF (reference sequence). V lost 0 bases to trimming and J lost 5 bases; unmatched junction nucleotides: 3. This CDR3 spans 15 amino acids. This CDR3 reads CATSRDGGANNEQFF. The DNA of the CDR3 is TGTGCCACCAGCAGAGACGGGGGGGCGAACAATGAGCAGTTCTTC.

This clonotype has at least ten counts. The chain uses TRBV5-4 and TRBJ1-2; TRBD1 matches at 7 bases. V lost 0 bases, J lost 7 bases, and 6 bases stayed unmatched. The germline V gene encodes CDR1 SGHNT and CDR2 YYREEE (reference sequence). The CDR3 has 14 amino acids. The CDR3 sequence is CASSLEFNRGGYTF. For the CDR3, the DNA is TGTGCCAGCAGCTTGGAATTTAACAGGGGTGGCTACACCTTC.

The V gene is TRBV3-1, the J gene TRBJ2-1, with D unresolved. V lost 0 bases and J 7 bases, leaving 4 bases between the germline ends. Germline V gene lookup returns CDR1 LGHDT and CDR2 YNNKEL (reference sequence). The CDR3 spans 12 residues. The CDR3 DNA reads as TGTGCCAGCAGCCAAGATCGGAATGAGCAGTTCTTC. Translating it yields CASSQDRNEQFF.

The gene calls are TRBV7-2 and TRBJ2-2; the D is unclear. The CDR3 is made up of 14 amino acids. V lost 5 bases, J lost 2 bases, and 9 bases lay in between. Germline values: CDR1 SGHTA, CDR2 FQGNSA. CDR3 nucleotide sequence: TGTGCCAGCAGCCCGGGCCTTAACACCGGGGAGCTGTTTTTT. It specifies CASSPGLNTGELFF.

This clonotype turned up a few times. The V and J genes are TRBV28 and TRBJ2-1, with 13 nucleotides matching TRBD2. Losses at the gene ends were 11 bases for V and 0 bases for J; bases not matched to a gene: 10. CDR1 and CDR2 (germline): MDHEN, SYDVKM. This CDR3 has 17 residues. The CDR3 here is CAGTTSGRPSSYNEQFF. Written as DNA, the CDR3 is TGTGCCGGTACGACTAGCGGGAGGCCTAGCTCCTACAATGAGCAGTTCTTC.

This clonotype has only a few counts. The chain employs TRBV4-1 and TRBJ1-5; no definite D call. Germline assignment: CDR1 MGHRA and CDR2 YSYEKL. V lost 1 base, J lost 0 bases, and 7 bases lay in between. The CDR3 has 15 amino acids. The CDR3 is CASSQAHNSNQPQHF. The CDR3 DNA follows: TGCGCCAGCAGCCAAGCCCACAATAGCAATCAGCCCCAGCATTTT.

This chain links TRBV27 with TRBJ2-1; D gene unclear. The V gene's germline CDR1 is MNHEY and CDR2 SMNVEV (reference sequence). V lost 6 bases and J 7 bases, leaving 7 bases between the germline ends. This CDR3 spans 11 amino acids. CDR3 sequence: CASRNWNEQFF. The CDR3 nucleotides are TGTGCCAGCAGGAACTGGAATGAGCAGTTCTTC.

The table lists this clonotype with a few counts. This sequence joins TRBV6-1 and TRBJ1-4; maybe TRBD1 (5 bases). CDR3 length: 14 amino acids. Germline V gene sequence: CDR1 MNHNS, CDR2 SASEGT. Between the trimmed V and J ends, which lost 3 bases and 8 bases, there was a span of 13 bases. CDR3 loop: CASSEGRILEKLFF. CDR3 coding DNA: TGTGCCAGCAGTGAGGGACGGATACTGGAAAAACTGTTTTTT.

This clonotype was recorded a few times. The chain uses TRBV7-9 and TRBJ1-2, with 9 positions matching TRBD1. CDR3 size: 14 residues. The germline gives CDR1 SEHNR, CDR2 FQNEAQ (reference sequence). Germline trimming cut 5 bases from V and 8 bases from J; bases unmatched to any gene: 9. For the CDR3, the DNA is TGTGCCAGCAGCCATCCGGGACAGGGAGAGGGCTACACCTTC. Its translation: CASSHPGQGEGYTF.